This is a list of T cell receptor beta chains from one sample in a study of shared clonotypes between healthy human individuals. Generated by immunoSEQ multiplex PCR, the TCRdb table keeps only in-frame clones and is missing some. The sample has around 600,000 clones, roughly 96% seen once. Sequencing used naive CD8+ T cells sorted from blood. All receptors derive from a woman in her thirties in good health. Both conserved end residues are part of each CDR3. A D gene is named only where the DNA matches it firmly. Clone sizes are given selectively: once, few, many, or a class where the clone is expanded.

j_call clone_size d_call v_call cdr3_nt cdr3_aa
TRBJ2-1 - - TRBV28 TGTGCCAGCAACGTTGGGAGTGAATACAATGAGCAGTTCTTC CASNVGSEYNEQFF
TRBJ1-2 - - TRBV7-9 TGTGCCAGCAGCAAGACGGGGGGCTATGGCTACACCTTC CASSKTGGYGYTF
TRBJ1-2 - - TRBV29-1 TGCAGCGTTGAAGGCGAATCAGAAAACTATGGCTACACCTTC CSVEGESENYGYTF
TRBJ2-1 - TRBD2 TRBV27 TGTGCCAGCAGCTGGGGAGGGAATGAGCAGTTCTTC CASSWGGNEQFF
TRBJ2-7 - TRBD2 TRBV7-8 TGTGCCAGCAGCTTAGGAGGGACTAGCGGGAGGGGGACCTCCTACGAGCAGTACTTC CASSLGGTSGRGTSYEQYF
TRBJ2-7 - TRBD2 TRBV28 TGTGCCAGCAAAGGCGGGGGCTACGAGCAGTACTTC CASKGGGYEQYF
TRBJ1-1 - - TRBV7-9 TGTGCCAGCAGTGCCGTCGCCGGGACAATGAACACTGAAGCTTTCTTT CASSAVAGTMNTEAFF
TRBJ2-7 - - TRBV4-1 TGCGCCAGCAGCCAAGTTGGCAGGGGTTACGAGCAGTACTTC CASSQVGRGYEQYF
TRBJ1-2 - TRBD1 TRBV29-1 TGCAGCGCATCAGGGGGGAGCTATGGCTACACCTTC CSASGGSYGYTF
TRBJ2-7 few - TRBV15 TGTGCCACCAGCAGAGGCCTAACAGGGAGCTCCTACGAGCAGTACTTC CATSRGLTGSSYEQYF
TRBJ2-7 - - TRBV15 TGTGCCACCAGCGTTGGAGGGAGAACCTACGAGCAGTACTTC CATSVGGRTYEQYF
TRBJ1-1 - - TRBV15 TGTGCCACCAGCAGAAGACAGGAGGTCAGCACTGAAGCTTTCTTT CATSRRQEVSTEAFF
TRBJ2-7 - - TRBV6-1 TGTGCCAGCAGTACACAGGGAGTCAGCGACGAGCAGTACTTC CASSTQGVSDEQYF
TRBJ1-3 - - TRBV7-8 TGTGCCAGCAGCGTAAACCTCGGATCTGGAAACACCATATATTTT CASSVNLGSGNTIYF
TRBJ1-1 - - TRBV5-4 TGTGCCAGCAGCGAGCCCGACAGGTTGAGAGGTGAAGCTTTCTTT CASSEPDRLRGEAFF